Sequencing of this TCR beta chain was carried out in a study of blood T cell repertoires in COVID-19. Background on the study: There were acute and convalescent COVID-19 samples, and they came from the United States, Italy and Spain. From T cells, B-cell-depleted T cells, or PBMCs came the material, which was cDNA or gDNA.

As originally analysed: The authors estimated nucleated cell counts from reference gene primer amplification. Produced via immunoSEQ multiplex PCR; TCRdb's table is partial and in-frame only. Clone size and V and J calls were adopted from that table, with D and trimming inferred from the DNA. The sample lists under 500,000 clones, roughly 90% occurring once. The V end lost 3 bases, the J end lost 0 bases, and 18 bases lay between the germline ends. Germline assignment: CDR1 DFQATT and CDR2 SNEGSKA (reference sequence). The CDR3 has 16 residues. Sequencing used peripheral blood. The J gene is TRBJ2-7, the V gene TRBV20-1, with D hard to call. This clonotype originated in a woman in her 30s with acute or convalescent COVID-19. Written as DNA, the CDR3 is TGCAGTGCTAGTTCCATCACGGAGCTTAGCTCCTACGAGCAGTACTTC. Translated, it gives CSASSITELSSYEQYF.